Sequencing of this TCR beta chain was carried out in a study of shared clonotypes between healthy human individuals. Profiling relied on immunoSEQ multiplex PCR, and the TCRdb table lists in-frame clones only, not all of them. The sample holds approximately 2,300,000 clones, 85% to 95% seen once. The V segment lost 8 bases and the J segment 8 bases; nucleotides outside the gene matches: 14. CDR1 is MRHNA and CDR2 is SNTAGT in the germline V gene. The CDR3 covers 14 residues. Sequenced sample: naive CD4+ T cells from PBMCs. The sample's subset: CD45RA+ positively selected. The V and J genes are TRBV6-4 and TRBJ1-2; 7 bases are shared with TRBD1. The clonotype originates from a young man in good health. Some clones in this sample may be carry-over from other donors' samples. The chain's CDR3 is CASSSDRASTGYTF. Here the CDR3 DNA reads TGTGCCAGCTCTTCAGACAGGGCCTCTACCGGCTACACCTTC.